The 16 T cell receptor beta chains given below trace back to one sample, sequenced in a study of blood T cell repertoires in COVID-19 (dated by TCRdb to between 2020 and 2021). The method was the immunoSEQ multiplex PCR assay. TCRdb took over this immuneACCESS table, retaining in-frame rearrangements with V and J assigned. Such tables are incomplete; in checked studies, under half of the missing clones stem from an unresolved V gene, and the remainder is unexplained. Across this sample there are roughly 300,000 clones, with under 90% seen only once. The biggest ten clones account for under 3% of the sample. Sequencing was done on a sample of peripheral blood. The source is a woman aged 55-69 years with active or convalescent COVID-19.

This chain connects TRBV7-2 to TRBJ2-4; TRBD1 aligns across 7 bases. The CDR3 length is 17 residues. Trimming took 2 bases from V and 6 from J; bases not matched to a gene: 13. Germline loops: CDR1 SGHTA, CDR2 FQGNSA. The CDR3 sequence: CASSLFGAGGKGNIQYF. The CDR3 DNA reads TGTGCCAGCAGCTTATTTGGGGCAGGGGGTAAGGGAAACATTCAGTACTTC.

J is TRBJ2-5 and V is TRBV6-5; D might be TRBD1 (5 bases). The V gene's germline CDR1 is MNHEY and CDR2 SVGAGI. The CDR3 runs 15 residues. Trimming pared 6 bases from V and 1 base from J, leaving 15 bases between. The CDR3, as DNA: TGTGCCAGCAGCCTCGCCCTTACAGGCCAAGAGACCCAGTACTTC. Translation gives CASSLALTGQETQYF.

The chain recombines TRBV2 with TRBJ1-5; a weak D match, TRBD1 (5 bases). The CDR3 is 14 residues long. Germline CDR1 SNHLY, CDR2 FYNNEI. Trimming took 3 bases from V and 6 from J, leaving 12 bases between them. CDR3: CASSDPTGVQPQHF. CDR3 coding DNA: TGTGCCAGCAGTGACCCGACGGGGGTTCAGCCCCAGCATTTT. Filled out from reference TRBV2 and TRBJ1-5, the complete variable domain reads EPEVTQTPSHQVTQMGQEVILRCVPISNHLYFYWYRQILGQKVEFLVSFYNNEISEKSEIFDDQFSVERPDGSNFTLKIRSTKLEDSAMYFCASSDPTGVQPQHFGDGTRLSIL.

The rearrangement uses TRBV7-9 and TRBJ2-1; D may be TRBD1 (6 bases). V lost 11 bases and J 0 bases, leaving 20 bases between the germline ends. This CDR3 comprises 16 residues. CDR1 and CDR2 (germline): SEHNR, FQNEAQ (reference sequence). CDR3 nucleotide sequence: TGTGCCGCCGCGGGCAGGGGTGGGAGCTCCTACAATGAGCAGTTCTTC. Translated: CAAAGRGGSSYNEQFF.

The genes are TRBV6-5 and TRBJ2-2; 9 bases agree with TRBD1. Germline CDR1 reads MNHEY; CDR2 reads SVGAGI. This CDR3 has 15 residues. J lost 4 bases, V lost 5 bases, and 5 bases had no gene match. The CDR3 sequence is CASSPRQGGTGELFF. The CDR3 DNA reads TGTGCCAGCAGTCCCCGACAGGGGGGCACCGGGGAGCTGTTTTTT.

The chain carries TRBV19 and TRBJ2-5; the D gene is possibly TRBD1 (6 bases). V lost 10 bases to trimming and J lost 4 bases, with 13 bases between them. The germline CDR1 and CDR2 sequences are LNHDA and SQIVND (reference sequence). The CDR3 length is 12 residues. For the CDR3, the DNA is TGTGCCATCCCGGGACATCGAGAGACCCAGTACTTC. Translation gives CAIPGHRETQYF.

The chain combines TRBV5-3 with TRBJ2-7, with 7 nucleotides matching TRBD1. Being an ORF, TRBV5-3 has a function that is uncertain. CDR3 length: 14 amino acids. Losses at the gene ends were 4 bases for V and 4 bases for J; bases not matched to a gene: 8. CDR3 bases: TGTGCCAGAAGCCGAGCCGGGACAGAGTACGAGCAGTACTTC. Its translation: CARSRAGTEYEQYF.

The chain uses TRBV7-2 and TRBJ1-6; D may be TRBD1 (6 bases). Germline V gene lookup returns CDR1 SGHTA and CDR2 FQGNSA. The CDR3 totals 16 residues. V was shortened by 1 base and J by 4 bases, with 11 bases between the two germline ends. The CDR3 DNA reads as TGTGCCAGCAGCTTAGTTGCGGGGGCATATAATTCACCCCTCCACTTT. Its protein is CASSLVAGAYNSPLHF.

CDR3: CAISISGDPLHF. The CDR3 region has the DNA TGTGCCATCAGTATTTCGGGGGACCCCCTCCACTTT. The chain is built from TRBV10-3 and TRBJ1-6, with D tentatively TRBD1 (5 bases). CDR3 length: 12 residues. Germline CDR1 reads ENHRY; CDR2 reads SYGVKD. V was trimmed by 5 bases and J by 13 bases, leaving 12 bases between them.

This chain joins TRBV10-3 and TRBJ2-2; D possibly corresponds to TRBD2 (5 bases). Per the germline V gene, CDR1 is ENHRY and CDR2 is SYGVKD. V dropped 6 bases and J dropped 7 bases, with 9 bases sitting between them. The CDR3 has 12 amino acids. The CDR3 sequence: CAIRAGDGELFF. CDR3 in DNA: TGTGCCATCAGGGCGGGTGACGGGGAGCTGTTTTTT.

The gene calls are TRBV7-2 and TRBJ2-7; D gene unclear. V lost 4 bases, J lost 4 bases, and 8 bases lay in between. The CDR3 has 12 amino acids. Germline V gene data show CDR1 as SGHTA and CDR2 as FQGNSA. CDR3 protein: CASSSLSYEQYF. Written as DNA, the CDR3 is TGTGCCAGCAGCTCCCTGAGTTACGAGCAGTACTTC.

This CDR3 reads CASSYSGQLSPLHF. The CDR3 DNA reads TGTGCCAGCAGTTACTCGGGACAGCTTTCACCCCTCCACTTT. The chain links TRBV6-5 to TRBJ1-6; 7 nucleotides agree with TRBD1. Looked up from germline, CDR1 is MNHEY and CDR2 is SVGAGI. CDR3 length equals 14 residues. V lost 0 bases, J lost 9 bases, and 2 bases stayed unmatched.

The chain couples TRBV2 to TRBJ1-2; TRBD1 agrees at 7 bases. V was clipped by 4 bases and J by 4 bases; unmatched bases: 9. The CDR3 contains 15 residues. Germline loops: CDR1 SNHLY, CDR2 FYNNEI. The CDR3 DNA reads as TGTGCCAGCAGTGCAGGACAGGTTATGTCCTATGGCTACACCTTC. Its protein product is CASSAGQVMSYGYTF.

V and J are TRBV9 and TRBJ1-2, with D perhaps matching TRBD1 (5 bases). CDR3 length: 14 amino acids. Trimming removed 4 bases from V and 7 bases from J, with 17 bases in between. Per the germline V gene, CDR1 is SGDLS and CDR2 is YYNGEE. CDR3 DNA: TGTGCCAGCAGCCCCCCCGGGACTGCCTCTGGCTACACCTTC. This codes for CASSPPGTASGYTF.

The chain links TRBV2 to TRBJ1-5; TRBD1 aligns across 7 bases. After removal of 8 bases from V and 0 bases from J, the junction contained 4 bases not matched to a gene. CDR1 and CDR2 from the germline V gene are SNHLY and FYNNEI. The CDR3 consists of 14 residues. The CDR3 spells CASAQGNSNQPQHF. The CDR3, as DNA: TGTGCCAGCGCACAGGGGAATAGCAATCAGCCCCAGCATTTT.

The chain links TRBV6-7 to TRBJ1-5; 9 bases are a match to TRBD1. TRBV6-7 has ORF status, its function being uncertain. Trimming cost V 2 bases and J 0 bases; bases outside gene matches: 8. The CDR3 spans 18 residues. The CDR3 loop reads CASSYPKQGASSNQPQHF. Here the CDR3 DNA reads TGTGCCAGCAGTTACCCCAAACAGGGGGCTTCTAGCAATCAGCCCCAGCATTTT.